Following are 14 T cell receptor beta chains from one sample sequenced in a study of vaccination and CD4 T cells after COVID-19. The antigens for these receptors are not known. Sequencing of cultured CD4+ T cell DNA used the Oncomine TCR Beta short-read assay. TCRdb re-derived calls from the PCR reads in MiXCR, one entry per CDR3 protein. The table shows about 13,000 distinct CDR3 sequences, with 75% to 80% occurring only once. Sample treatment: approximately 11-day PBMC culture with coronavirus spike peptide pools or control peptides (ViraFEST assay). Sample: CD4+ T cells from blood, cultured in vitro. The receptors stem from a human donor who had recovered from COVID-19.

V gene TRBV20-1 combines with J gene TRBJ2-1; 7 positions match TRBD2. CDR3 size: 13 residues. The V gene's germline CDR1 is DFQATT and CDR2 SNEGSKA (reference sequence). Trimming took 4 bases from V and 8 from J; bases not matched to a gene: 8. CDR3 loop: CSANRGAGDEQFF. The CDR3 region has the DNA TGCAGTGCTAACCGGGGCGCGGGGGATGAGCAGTTCTTC.

The V gene is TRBV7-2, the J gene TRBJ2-7; 7 bases map to TRBD2. Germline trimming cut 7 bases from V and 7 bases from J; bases unmatched to any gene: 10. Germline assignment: CDR1 SGHTA and CDR2 FQGNSA. The CDR3 is 13 residues long. CDR3 DNA: TGTGCCAGCACCTTGGGAGGGTTGGGTGAGCAGTACTTC. It is translated as CASTLGGLGEQYF.

The V and J genes are TRBV12-3 or TRBV12-4 and TRBJ1-5; TRBD1 matches at 10 bases. Trimming took 7 bases from V and 2 from J; bases not matched to a gene: 11. This CDR3 is 17 amino acids long. CDR3 sequence: CASTPETGGGRNQPQHF. The CDR3 nucleotides are TGTGCCAGCACTCCCGAGACAGGGGGCGGACGCAATCAGCCCCAGCATTTT.

This clonotype appeared once. The chain joins TRBV7-2 to TRBJ1-2, with a possible D match to TRBD1 (5 bases). Trimming took 4 bases from V and 2 from J, leaving 14 bases between them. CDR1 is SGHTA, CDR2 FQGNSA, per germline. This CDR3 has 15 residues. The CDR3 nucleotides read TGTGCCAGCAGCTCTCCGGGACGGCCGAACTATGGCTACACCTTC. Translated: CASSSPGRPNYGYTF.

The table lists this clonotype with a few counts. The chain joins TRBV24-1 to TRBJ1-5; no definite D call. Germline-derived CDR1 and CDR2 are KGHDR and SFDVKD. This CDR3 is 13 amino acids long. V was trimmed by 11 bases and J by 4 bases, leaving 14 bases between them. CDR3 nucleotides: TGTGCCAGCAGAGACATAGGAAATCAGCCCCAGCATTTT. Residues: CASRDIGNQPQHF.

Concerning this clonotype: One junction end does not reproduce the germline sequence, and a read error may be involved. The chain employs TRBV20-1 and TRBJ1-5; weak D call: TRBD1 (6 bases). CDR1 and CDR2 from the germline V gene are DFQATT and SNEGSKA (reference sequence). The CDR3 runs to 15 residues. CDR3 bases: TGCAGTGCCCCAACCCGGACAGTGTACAATCAGTCCCAGCATTTT. Translated: CSAPTRTVYNQSQHF.

The J gene is TRBJ1-5, the V gene TRBV7-9; D ambiguous. In germline, CDR1 is SEHNR, CDR2 FQNEAQ (reference sequence). The CDR3 loop spans 14 amino acids. The germline V and J ends were trimmed by 0 bases and 6 bases, with 9 bases remaining between them. DNA for the CDR3: TGTGCCAGCAGCTTAGCCCATGGCTCTCAGCCCCAGCATTTT. It translates to CASSLAHGSQPQHF.

The chain uses TRBV28 and TRBJ1-2; D remains unclear. V dropped 4 bases and J dropped 1 base, with 4 bases sitting between them. The CDR3 length is 12 residues. The V gene's germline CDR1 is MDHEN and CDR2 SYDVKM. Here the CDR3 DNA reads TGTGCCAGCAGTTCTTATAACTATGGCTACACCTTC. Its translation: CASSSYNYGYTF.

J is TRBJ1-1 and V is TRBV20-1; D ambiguous. CDR3 length: 14 amino acids. Germline CDR1 DFQATT, CDR2 SNEGSKA (reference sequence). The V end was cut by 3 bases, the J end by 1 base, with 12 bases between. DNA for the CDR3: TGCAGTGCTAGTGCCCCTAGGGCGAACACTGAAGCTTTCTTT. It specifies CSASAPRANTEAFF.

V is TRBV12-3 or TRBV12-4 and J is TRBJ2-1, with 9 bases that match TRBD1. The CDR3 runs to 12 residues. With V trimmed by 5 bases and J by 10 bases, 3 bases remained unmatched. CDR3 amino acids: CASSPGQGEQFF. CDR3 nucleotides: TGTGCCAGCAGTCCAGGACAGGGGGAGCAGTTCTTC.

The rearrangement links TRBV30 to TRBJ1-5; D call uncertain. The germline V gene encodes CDR1 GTSNPN and CDR2 SVGIG (reference sequence). The ends were cut back, 4 bases at V and 5 bases at J, with 12 bases in the middle. The CDR3 has 13 amino acids. CDR3 DNA sequence: TGTGCCTGGACCGCGGGTGGCTATCAGCCCCAGCATTTT. It codes for CAWTAGGYQPQHF.

J is TRBJ2-3 and V is TRBV29-1; 14 bases fit TRBD2. CDR3 length: 15 amino acids. From germline, CDR1 is SQVTM and CDR2 ANQGSEA. The V segment lost 1 base and the J segment 3 bases; nucleotides outside the gene matches: 0. The CDR3 sequence is CSVEGTSGRTDTQYF. Here the CDR3 DNA reads TGCAGCGTTGAAGGGACTAGCGGGAGGACAGATACGCAGTATTTT.

This sequence joins TRBV11-2 and TRBJ1-5; 10 bases are a match to TRBD1. V shed 6 bases, J shed 6 bases, and the junction held 2 bases outside the gene matches. From germline, CDR1 is SGHAT and CDR2 FQNNGV. The CDR3 totals 13 residues. The CDR3 here is CASSGDRGQPQHF. DNA for the CDR3: TGTGCCAGCAGTGGGGACAGGGGTCAGCCCCAGCATTTT. The variable domain in full, with the rest retrieved from reference TRBV11-2 and TRBJ1-5, is EAGVAQSPRYKIIEKRQSVAFWCNPISGHATLYWYQQILGQGPKLLIQFQNNGVVDDSQLPKDRFSAERLKGVDSTLKIQPAKLEDSAVYLCASSGDRGQPQHFGDGTRLSIL.

The gene calls are TRBV6-2 or TRBV6-3 and TRBJ1-1; TRBD1 aligns across 7 bases. CDR1 MNHEY and CDR2 SVGEGT come from the germline V gene. The CDR3 extends over 14 amino acids. The trim removed 5 bases at V and 10 bases at J, leaving 13 bases unmatched. Here the CDR3 reads CASSDKGAMDLAFF. In DNA, the CDR3 is TGTGCCAGCAGTGATAAGGGGGCAATGGACCTAGCTTTCTTT.